The 27 T cell receptor beta chains below all came from one sample that was sequenced in a study of graft-versus-host responses after intestinal transplantation. No antigens are known for them. The data were produced by immunoSEQ multiplex PCR, yet TCRdb's version contains in-frame clones alone and is incomplete. Of about 130,000 clones listed, approximately 90% were seen once; the top ten hold roughly 0.16%. This sample comprised unstimulated CD4+ T cells sorted from spleen or lymph node cells, obtained before intestinal transplant. Receptors were obtained from a human donor who received an intestinal transplant.

This sequence joins TRBV27 and TRBJ1-2, with a tentative D call TRBD1 (5 bases). The CDR3 loop spans 13 amino acids. Trimming stripped 11 bases from V and 6 bases from J, with 19 bases between. The germline V gene encodes CDR1 MNHEY and CDR2 SMNVEV (reference sequence). This CDR3 is CASARGRVNGYTF. The CDR3, as DNA: TGTGCCTCCGCCCGGGGACGGGTAAATGGCTACACCTTC.

This sequence joins TRBV7-9 and TRBJ2-3; D is ambiguous. Trimming took off 2 bases at V and 0 bases at J, with 6 bases between the two ends. CDR1 and CDR2 from the germline V gene are SEHNR and FQNEAQ (reference sequence). The CDR3 is 14 residues long. CDR3 DNA sequence: TGTGCCAGCAGCTTATCCTTGAGCACAGATACGCAGTATTTT. Translation: CASSLSLSTDTQYF. The entire variable domain, with the rest obtained from reference TRBV7-9 and TRBJ2-3, is as follows: DTGVSQNPRHKITKRGQNVTFRCDPISEHNRLYWYRQTLGQGPEFLTYFQNEAQLEKSRLLSDRFSAERPKGSFSTLEIQRTEQGDSAMYLCASSLSLSTDTQYFGPGTRLTVL.

The gene calls are TRBV18 and TRBJ2-5; D is undetermined. CDR1 KGHSH and CDR2 LQKENI come from the germline V gene. This CDR3 is built from 14 residues. Between the trimmed V and J ends, which lost 0 bases and 2 bases, there was a span of 7 bases. CDR3 in DNA: TGTGCCAGCTCACCACCTTATGGGCAAGAGACCCAGTACTTC. The encoded protein is CASSPPYGQETQYF.

V gene TRBV5-4 combines with J gene TRBJ2-7; 8 nucleotides line up with TRBD1. The germline V gene encodes CDR1 SGHNT and CDR2 YYREEE (reference sequence). The J segment lost 2 bases and the V segment lost 3 bases, leaving 7 bases of the junction unmatched. The CDR3 contains 15 residues. DNA of the CDR3: TGTGCCAGCAGCTACCAGGGGGCCCTTACCTACGAGCAGTACTTC. Translation gives CASSYQGALTYEQYF.

The chain has TRBV9 and TRBJ2-6; TRBD1 is a possible D gene (6 bases). Trimming stripped 0 bases from V and 4 bases from J, with 17 bases between. The germline V gene encodes CDR1 SGDLS and CDR2 YYNGEE. The CDR3 loop spans 18 amino acids. CDR3 protein: CASSVGAGQIKGANVLTF. The CDR3 bases are TGTGCCAGCAGCGTAGGAGCTGGACAGATAAAGGGGGCCAACGTCCTGACTTTC.

CDR3 region: CASSLRAYSYNEQFF. CDR3 nucleotides: TGTGCCAGCAGCTTAAGAGCTTACTCCTACAATGAGCAGTTCTTC. This chain uses TRBV11-2 with TRBJ2-1, with D unclear. This CDR3 region has 15 residues. Germline assignment: CDR1 SGHAT and CDR2 FQNNGV. V was cut by 2 bases and J by 0 bases, with 8 bases left in between.

The chain recombines TRBV9 with TRBJ2-5; 7 nucleotides align to TRBD2. The CDR3 sequence is 16 residues long. The junction had 8 bases not matched to a gene; V was cut back by 3 bases and J by 0 bases. Germline V gene lookup returns CDR1 SGDLS and CDR2 YYNGEE. The CDR3 reads CASSATGTNYQETQYF. The CDR3 DNA is TGTGCCAGCAGCGCTACCGGGACTAACTACCAAGAGACCCAGTACTTC.

This clone came up once. The chain carries TRBV9 and TRBJ2-2; D ambiguous. V lost 0 bases and J 7 bases, leaving 7 bases between the germline ends. The CDR3 consists of 13 residues. CDR1 is SGDLS and CDR2 is YYNGEE in the germline V gene. CDR3 DNA: TGTGCCAGCAGCGTAGAGGCAAGCGGGGAGCTGTTTTTT. Encoded protein: CASSVEASGELFF.

This clone was picked up a small number of times. The chain carries TRBV6-6 and TRBJ1-4; no clear D gene. Germline V lookup: CDR1 MNHNY, CDR2 SVGAGI (reference sequence). The V end lost 11 bases, the J end lost 8 bases, and 15 bases lay between the germline ends. The CDR3 totals 12 residues. As DNA, the CDR3 is TGTGCCTCGGGCCCTTCAAGAGAAAAACTGTTTTTT. Translated, it gives CASGPSREKLFF.

The chain links TRBV2 to TRBJ2-3, with no clear D. There are 14 residues in the CDR3. The germline gives CDR1 SNHLY, CDR2 FYNNEI. Between the trimmed V and J ends, which lost 5 bases and 0 bases, there was a span of 9 bases. CDR3 sequence reads: CASSNFVSTDTQYF. The DNA of the CDR3 is TGTGCCAGCAGTAATTTTGTAAGCACAGATACGCAGTATTTT.

The V gene is TRBV11-3, the J gene TRBJ2-5; no clear D. V lost 1 base, J lost 3 bases, and 6 bases lay in between. Germline V CDR1 and CDR2: SGHNT, YENEEA. The CDR3 sequence is 13 residues long. The DNA for the CDR3 is TGTGCCAGCAGCTTAGGTCAGAAAGAGACCCAGTACTTC. Its protein is CASSLGQKETQYF.

The chain combines TRBV19 with TRBJ1-3; 10 nucleotides match TRBD1. Trimming cost V 7 bases and J 4 bases; bases outside gene matches: 10. The CDR3 has 16 residues. The germline V gene encodes CDR1 LNHDA and CDR2 SQIVND (reference sequence). CDR3 coding DNA: TGTGCCAGTACCCGGGACAGGGGTTTTACCGGAAACACCATATATTTT. Amino acid sequence: CASTRDRGFTGNTIYF.

The chain employs TRBV19 and TRBJ1-4, with D tentatively TRBD1 (6 bases). The ends were cut back, 5 bases at V and 7 bases at J, with 17 bases in the middle. The CDR3 is 15 residues long. The germline V gene has CDR1 LNHDA and CDR2 SQIVND (reference sequence). Here the CDR3 reads CASSPLQGHGEKLFF. CDR3 nucleotide sequence: TGTGCCAGTAGTCCACTCCAGGGACACGGTGAAAAACTGTTTTTT.

In its sample, this clone was seen once. In nucleotides, the CDR3 is TGCGCCAGCAGCTTGATACCCTCGGGGCTAGAGACCCAGTACTTC. It codes for CASSLIPSGLETQYF. The chain has TRBV5-1 and TRBJ2-5; D possibly matches TRBD1 or TRBD2 (5 bases each). The V gene's germline CDR1 is SGHRS and CDR2 YFSETQ. The CDR3 loop spans 15 amino acids. V gave up 1 base and J gave up 4 bases, with 14 bases separating them. Supplemented by reference TRBV5-1 and TRBJ2-5, the full variable domain reads KAGVTQTPRYLIKTRGQQVTLSCSPISGHRSVSWYQQTPGQGLQFLFEYFSETQRNKGNFPGRFSGRQFSNSRSEMNVSTLELGDSALYLCASSLIPSGLETQYFGPGTRLLVL.

The CDR3 protein is CASSQETSPSYNEQFF. In DNA, the CDR3 is TGTGCCAGCAGCCAAGAAACTAGCCCCTCCTACAATGAGCAGTTCTTC. The chain links TRBV4-2 to TRBJ2-1; tentatively, D is TRBD2 (6 bases). This CDR3 has 16 residues. Germline CDR1 and CDR2: LGHNA and YNFKEQ. Trimming left V 0 bases short and J 0 bases short, with 9 bases between.

This chain connects TRBV10-3 to TRBJ2-1; TRBD2 matches at 12 bases. The CDR3 is made up of 15 amino acids. V was pared by 3 bases and J by 5 bases, with 2 bases of the junction left unmatched. Germline loops: CDR1 ENHRY, CDR2 SYGVKD. As DNA, the CDR3 is TGTGCCATCAGTGAAGGACTAGCGGGGAACAATGAGCAGTTCTTC. It specifies CAISEGLAGNNEQFF.

The V and J genes are TRBV7-2 and TRBJ1-2, with 9 bases lining up with TRBD1. V trimming: 2 bases; J trimming: 7 bases; junction bases outside the gene matches: 20. Germline V lookup: CDR1 SGHTA, CDR2 FQGNSA. The CDR3 is made up of 19 amino acids. As DNA, the CDR3 is TGTGCCAGCAGCTTAACAGGGCGGACAGGGGTCCCAGTTTTGGGTGGCTACACCTTC. Its translation is CASSLTGRTGVPVLGGYTF. Full variable domain (missing parts from reference TRBV7-2 and TRBJ1-2): GAGVSQSPSNKVTEKGKDVELRCDPISGHTALYWYRQSLGQGLEFLIYFQGNSAPDKSGLPSDRFSAERTGGSVSTLTIQRTQQEDSAVYLCASSLTGRTGVPVLGGYTFGSGTRLTVV.

In DNA form, the CDR3 reads TGTGCCGACCACAGGGACACTGAAGCTTTCTTT. Translating it yields CADHRDTEAFF. The chain has TRBV19 and TRBJ1-1, with D possibly matching TRBD1 (6 bases). Trimming removed 11 bases from V and 3 bases from J, with 10 bases in between. Germline V gene data show CDR1 as LNHDA and CDR2 as SQIVND (reference sequence). This CDR3 region has 11 residues.

The chain joins TRBV11-2 to TRBJ1-4; no definite D call. Trimming shortened V by 5 bases and J by 4 bases, and 5 bases separated the two germline ends. Germline lookup yields CDR1 SGHAT and CDR2 FQNNGV. The CDR3 has 12 amino acids. The CDR3 reads CASSARNEKLFF. Written as DNA, the CDR3 is TGTGCCAGCAGCGCCCGTAATGAAAAACTGTTTTTT.

The V and J genes are TRBV5-1 and TRBJ2-7; tentatively, D is TRBD2 (5 bases). Germline V gene data show CDR1 as SGHRS and CDR2 as YFSETQ. Trimming pared 4 bases from V and 0 bases from J, leaving 14 bases between. The CDR3 length is 15 residues. CDR3 coding DNA: TGCGCCAGCAGCCCCGGAGGTGGCCTCTCCTACGAGCAGTACTTC. Protein: CASSPGGGLSYEQYF.

The CDR3 is CASRSGVAGNQPQHF. CDR3 nucleotide sequence: TGTGCCAGCAGATCAGGCGTTGCTGGGAATCAGCCCCAGCATTTT. The chain carries TRBV7-8 and TRBJ1-5; D gene ambiguous. Germline CDR1 and CDR2: SGHVS and FQNEAQ. The CDR3 is 15 amino acids. V lost 6 bases and J 4 bases, leaving 16 bases between the germline ends.

V and J are TRBV10-1 and TRBJ1-1, with D unclear. V dropped 5 bases and J dropped 1 base, with 8 bases sitting between them. Germline lookup yields CDR1 WNHNN and CDR2 SYGVQD (reference sequence). This CDR3 comprises 13 residues. CDR3 sequence: CASSKTWNTEAFF. DNA of the CDR3: TGCGCCAGCAGTAAGACATGGAACACTGAAGCTTTCTTT.

The genes are TRBV6-5 and TRBJ1-3, with 7 bases lining up with TRBD1. The CDR3 contains 15 residues. V shed 3 bases, J shed 8 bases, and the junction held 10 bases outside the gene matches. Germline lookup yields CDR1 MNHEY and CDR2 SVGAGI. The CDR3 nucleotides are TGTGCCAGCAGTTATTCCTCCTCCCAGGGGGACACCATATATTTT. Protein: CASSYSSSQGDTIYF.

This rearrangement joins TRBV5-1 to TRBJ2-3; no clear D. Per germline, CDR1 SGHRS and CDR2 YFSETQ. The CDR3 spans 14 residues. V shed 0 bases and J shed 6 bases, with 11 bases lying between them. This CDR3 is CASSLEYTTDTQYF. The DNA of the CDR3 is TGCGCCAGCAGCTTGGAATACACGACCGATACGCAGTATTTT.

The chain combines TRBV5-5 with TRBJ2-3; D perhaps matches TRBD2 (5 bases). V was cut by 2 bases and J by 6 bases, with 10 bases left in between. The CDR3 sequence is 13 residues long. Germline V gene data show CDR1 as SGHKS and CDR2 as YYEKEE (reference sequence). CDR3 loop: CASSFGVGDTQYF. The CDR3 nucleotides are TGTGCCAGCAGCTTCGGGGTAGGGGATACGCAGTATTTT. The full variable domain, in which reference TRBV5-5 and TRBJ2-3 provide the parts outside the CDR3, is DAGVTQSPTHLIKTRGQQVTLRCSPISGHKSVSWYQQVLGQGPQFIFQYYEKEERGRGNFPDRFSARQFPNYSSELNVNALLLGDSALYLCASSFGVGDTQYFGPGTRLTVL.

The gene calls are TRBV6-5 and TRBJ2-7, with D perhaps matching TRBD1 or TRBD2 (5 bases each). V was trimmed by 7 bases and J by 7 bases, leaving 20 bases between them. This CDR3 is 14 amino acids long. Germline CDR1 and CDR2: MNHEY and SVGAGI. CDR3 sequence reads: CASMLARDVGEQYF. In DNA form, the CDR3 reads TGTGCCAGCATGCTTGCAAGGGACGTGGGGGAGCAGTACTTC.

This clone was seen just once. At one end, the junction sequence differs from germline, possibly due to a read error. The chain employs TRBV7-2 and TRBJ2-5, with 11 bases matching TRBD2. CDR3 length: 15 residues. Germline lookup yields CDR1 SGHTA and CDR2 FQGNSA. The CDR3 DNA follows: TGTGCCAGCAGCCTAGCGGGGGGCCCCGGAGAGACCCAGTACTTC. Amino acids: CASSLAGGPGETQYF.